These 12 T cell receptor beta chains came from one sample sequenced in a study of cytomegalovirus exposure and HLA in healthy donors. Both 60 Vbeta primers and 13 Jbeta primers went into the PCR. Sequenced by immunoSEQ multiplex PCR; TCRdb stores in-frame clones only, minus some. Of approximately 130,000 clones in the sample, roughly 83% were seen once. Material: PBMCs. These TCRs come from a man aged 40-49 years in good health and CMV-seronegative.

The chain combines TRBV2 with TRBJ1-1; TRBD1 is a possible D gene (5 bases). Trimming took 7 bases from V and 3 from J, leaving 12 bases between them. Germline V gene data show CDR1 as SNHLY and CDR2 as FYNNEI. The CDR3 is 13 amino acids. The CDR3 is CASIGPGDTEAFF. The CDR3 nucleotides are TGTGCCAGCATAGGGCCGGGGGACACTGAAGCTTTCTTT.

The CDR3 region is CASTSTGLGVQETQYF. In DNA form, the CDR3 reads TGTGCCAGTACCTCAACCGGACTAGGGGTCCAAGAGACCCAGTACTTC. The V call is TRBV19, the J call TRBJ2-5, with 7 bases aligning to TRBD2. There are 16 residues in the CDR3. V was clipped by 7 bases and J by 1 base; unmatched bases: 12. CDR1 is LNHDA, CDR2 SQIVND, per germline (reference sequence). Full variable domain (outside the CDR3, taken from reference TRBV19 and TRBJ2-5): DGGITQSPKYLFRKEGQNVTLSCEQNLNHDAMYWYRQDPGQGLRLIYYSQIVNDFQKGDIAEGYSVSREKKESFPLTVTSAQKNPTAFYLCASTSTGLGVQETQYFGPGTRLLVL.

The rearrangement joins TRBV29-1 to TRBJ1-2; D remains ambiguous. Looked up from germline, CDR1 is SQVTM and CDR2 is ANQGSEA. The CDR3 contains 13 residues. Between the trimmed V and J ends, which lost 1 base and 8 bases, there was a span of 14 bases. CDR3 bases: TGCAGCGTTGAAGGGCCGGATCCGGAGGGCTACACCTTC. Encoded protein: CSVEGPDPEGYTF.

V usage is TRBV11-1 and J usage is TRBJ2-7; 9 bases map to TRBD1. In germline, CDR1 is SGHAT, CDR2 FQDESV (reference sequence). The V segment lost 1 base and the J segment 7 bases; nucleotides outside the gene matches: 5. CDR3 size: 14 residues. The CDR3 DNA sequence: TGTGCCAGCAGCTTAGACGCGACAGGGGGTGAGCAGTACTTC. This sequence encodes CASSLDATGGEQYF.

The sample holds a few counts of this clone. This rearrangement joins TRBV9 to TRBJ2-7, with D tentatively TRBD1 (6 bases). Germline CDR1 SGDLS, CDR2 YYNGEE. The V end was cut by 6 bases, the J end by 0 bases, with 16 bases between. CDR3 length: 15 amino acids. In DNA, the CDR3 is TGTGCCAGCAACATGCAGGGGACCTCCTCCTACGAGCAGTACTTC. This encodes CASNMQGTSSYEQYF.

The V and J genes are TRBV4-1 and TRBJ2-1; 9 bases fit TRBD2. V dropped 1 base and J dropped 5; count of bases not matched to a gene: 6. CDR1 and CDR2 from the germline V gene are MGHRA and YSYEKL. This CDR3 comprises 16 residues. CDR3 in DNA: TGCGCCAGCAGCCAAGGGAGCGGGAGGACTCACAATGAGCAGTTCTTC. Protein sequence: CASSQGSGRTHNEQFF.

Written as DNA, the CDR3 is TGTGCCAGTAAGGAAGCTTCCAGGGGTCGTACTGAAGCTTTCTTT. Encoded protein: CASKEASRGRTEAFF. This rearrangement joins TRBV19 to TRBJ1-1, with a possible D match to TRBD1 (6 bases). This CDR3 comprises 15 residues. Germline V lookup: CDR1 LNHDA, CDR2 SQIVND (reference sequence). V was clipped by 7 bases and J by 5 bases, with 20 bases between them.

The CDR3 reads CASSLGFDLALADTQYF. For the CDR3, the DNA is TGTGCCAGCAGCTTAGGCTTCGACTTAGCGCTGGCAGATACGCAGTATTTT. The rearrangement links TRBV7-2 to TRBJ2-3; possible D gene TRBD2, 5 bases. Trimming removed 1 base from V and 4 bases from J, with 18 bases in between. This CDR3 has 17 residues. The germline gives CDR1 SGHTA, CDR2 FQGNSA.

CDR3 sequence: CASRPGTPQETQYF. In nucleotides, the CDR3 is TGTGCCAGCAGGCCCGGGACACCCCAAGAGACCCAGTACTTC. This chain links TRBV11-1 with TRBJ2-5; a weak D match, TRBD1 (6 bases). Trimming removed 6 bases at V and 1 base at J, with 12 bases between. The germline V gene has CDR1 SGHAT and CDR2 FQDESV (reference sequence). The CDR3 extends over 14 amino acids.

V is TRBV5-1 and J is TRBJ1-1, with TRBD1 matching 7 bases. Germline values: CDR1 SGHRS, CDR2 YFSETQ. After removal of 2 bases from V and 0 bases from J, the junction contained 4 bases not matched to a gene. The CDR3 runs 15 residues. The CDR3 DNA sequence: TGCGCCAGCAGCTTTGGAACAGGGGTGAACACTGAAGCTTTCTTT. Protein sequence: CASSFGTGVNTEAFF. The entire variable domain, with the rest obtained from reference TRBV5-1 and TRBJ1-1, is as follows: KAGVTQTPRYLIKTRGQQVTLSCSPISGHRSVSWYQQTPGQGLQFLFEYFSETQRNKGNFPGRFSGRQFSNSRSEMNVSTLELGDSALYLCASSFGTGVNTEAFFGQGTRLTVV.

This clone appeared a single time. The chain employs TRBV28 and TRBJ1-2, with 9 positions matching TRBD1. This CDR3 has 15 residues. Losses at the gene ends were 8 bases for V and 6 bases for J; bases not matched to a gene: 13. CDR1 MDHEN and CDR2 SYDVKM come from the germline V gene. The CDR3 DNA is TGTGCCAGCGGCGCGCCGGGACAGGGTCCAGATGGCTACACCTTC. Protein product: CASGAPGQGPDGYTF.

The V and J genes are TRBV4-3 and TRBJ2-3; 12 nucleotides agree with TRBD2. This CDR3 has 16 residues. Trimming cost V 0 bases and J 4 bases; bases outside gene matches: 2. The V gene's germline CDR1 is LGHNA and CDR2 YSLEER. CDR3 DNA sequence: TGCGCCAGCAGCCAAGATCTAGCGGGAGGGGCAGATACGCAGTATTTT. This encodes CASSQDLAGGADTQYF.